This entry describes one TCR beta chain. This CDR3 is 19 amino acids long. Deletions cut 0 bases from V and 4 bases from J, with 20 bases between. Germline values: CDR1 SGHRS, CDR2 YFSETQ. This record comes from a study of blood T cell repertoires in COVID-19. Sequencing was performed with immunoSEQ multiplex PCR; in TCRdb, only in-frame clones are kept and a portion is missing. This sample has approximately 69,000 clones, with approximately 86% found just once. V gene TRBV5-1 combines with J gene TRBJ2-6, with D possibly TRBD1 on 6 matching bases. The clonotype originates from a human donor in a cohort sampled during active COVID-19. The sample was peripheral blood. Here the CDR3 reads CASSLAPPMGAAGANVLTF. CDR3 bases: TGCGCCAGCAGCTTGGCCCCGCCAATGGGGGCGGCCGGGGCCAACGTCCTGACTTTC.